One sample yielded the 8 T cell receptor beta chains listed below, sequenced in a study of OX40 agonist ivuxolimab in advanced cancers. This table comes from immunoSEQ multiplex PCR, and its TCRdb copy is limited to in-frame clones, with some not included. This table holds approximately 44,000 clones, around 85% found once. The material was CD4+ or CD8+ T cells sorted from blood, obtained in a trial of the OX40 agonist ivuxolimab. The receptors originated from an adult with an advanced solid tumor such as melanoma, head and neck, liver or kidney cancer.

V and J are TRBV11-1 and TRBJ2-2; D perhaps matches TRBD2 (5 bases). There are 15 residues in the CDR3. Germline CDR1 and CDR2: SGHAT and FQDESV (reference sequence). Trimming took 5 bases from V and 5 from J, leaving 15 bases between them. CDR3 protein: CASSRLAWDTGELFF. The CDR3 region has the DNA TGTGCCAGCAGCCGATTAGCGTGGGATACCGGGGAGCTGTTTTTT.

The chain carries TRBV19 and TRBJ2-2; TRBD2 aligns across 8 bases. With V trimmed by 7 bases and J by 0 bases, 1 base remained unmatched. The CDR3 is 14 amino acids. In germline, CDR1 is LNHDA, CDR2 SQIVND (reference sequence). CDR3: CASMRGANTGELFF. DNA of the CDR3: TGTGCCAGTATGCGGGGGGCGAACACCGGGGAGCTGTTTTTT.

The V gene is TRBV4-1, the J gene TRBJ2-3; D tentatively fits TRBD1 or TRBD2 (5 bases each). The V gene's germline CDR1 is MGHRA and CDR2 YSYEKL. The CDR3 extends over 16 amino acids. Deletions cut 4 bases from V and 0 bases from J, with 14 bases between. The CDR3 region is CASSRVGTSSTDTQYF. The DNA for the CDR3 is TGCGCCAGCAGCCGGGTCGGGACGTCTAGCACAGATACGCAGTATTTT.

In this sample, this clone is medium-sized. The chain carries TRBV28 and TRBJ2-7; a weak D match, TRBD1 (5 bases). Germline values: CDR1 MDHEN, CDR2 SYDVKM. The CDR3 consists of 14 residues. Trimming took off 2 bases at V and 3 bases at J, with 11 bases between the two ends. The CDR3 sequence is CASSLQAGHYEQYF. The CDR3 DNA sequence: TGTGCCAGCAGTTTACAGGCAGGGCACTACGAGCAGTACTTC.

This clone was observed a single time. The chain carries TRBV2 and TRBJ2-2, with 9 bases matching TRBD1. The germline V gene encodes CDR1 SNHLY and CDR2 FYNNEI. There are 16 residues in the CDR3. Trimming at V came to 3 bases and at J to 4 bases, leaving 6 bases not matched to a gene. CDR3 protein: CASSDSTGGATGELFF. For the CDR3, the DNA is TGTGCCAGCAGTGACTCTACAGGGGGCGCCACCGGGGAGCTGTTTTTT.

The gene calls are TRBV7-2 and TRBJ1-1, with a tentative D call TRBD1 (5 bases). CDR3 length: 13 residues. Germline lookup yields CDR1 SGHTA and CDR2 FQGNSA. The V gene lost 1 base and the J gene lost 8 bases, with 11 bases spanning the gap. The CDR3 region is CASSLVWNREAFF. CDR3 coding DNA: TGTGCCAGCAGCTTAGTATGGAACAGGGAAGCTTTCTTT.

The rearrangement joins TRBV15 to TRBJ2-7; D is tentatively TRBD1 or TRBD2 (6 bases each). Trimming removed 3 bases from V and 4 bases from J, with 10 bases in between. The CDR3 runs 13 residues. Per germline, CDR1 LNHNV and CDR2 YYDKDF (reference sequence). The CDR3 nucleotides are TGTGCCACCAGCAGGGAAGGGGGGTACGAGCAGTACTTC. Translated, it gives CATSREGGYEQYF.

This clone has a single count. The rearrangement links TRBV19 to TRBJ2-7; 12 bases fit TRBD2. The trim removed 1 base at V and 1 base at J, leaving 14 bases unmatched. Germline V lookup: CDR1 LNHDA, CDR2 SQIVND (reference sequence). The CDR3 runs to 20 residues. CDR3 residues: CASSIGPPTSGRLTSYEQYF. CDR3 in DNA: TGTGCCAGTAGTATAGGTCCCCCCACTAGCGGGAGGCTTACATCCTACGAGCAGTACTTC.